Listed below are T cell receptor beta chains from one sample, sequenced in a study of human T cells and chemical hapten exposure. TCRdb analysed the RACE reads with MiXCR anew, one entry per CDR3 protein. Counted here are more than 150,000 distinct CDR3 sequences, roughly 15% occurring once; the ten biggest clones make up about 1.7%. The sequenced sample was whole blood, obtained in connection with sensitization to the hapten diphenylcyclopropenone (DPC). The source is a woman younger than 45 with alopecia areata. Some clones in this sample may be carry-over from other donors' samples. CDR3s include the opening cysteine and the closing phenylalanine or tryptophan. A D gene is named only where the DNA matches it firmly. Rows may omit the clone size; those that give it use once, few, many or a size class.

d_gene	v_gene	j_gene	abundance	CDR3nt	CDR3aa
.	TRBV11-2	TRBJ1-1	.	TGTGCCAGCAGCTTAACCGGACAGCTGAACACTGAAGCTTTCTTT	CASSLTGQLNTEAFF
.	TRBV5-1	TRBJ2-7	.	TGCGCCAGCAGCCCACTTGAGGCAGCCGCCTACGAGCAGTACTTC	CASSPLEAAAYEQYF
.	TRBV20-1	TRBJ2-1	few	TGCAGTGCTAGATCGACCATCAGTCCTTCGTACAATGAGCAGTTCTTC	CSARSTISPSYNEQFF
.	TRBV28	TRBJ1-5	few	TGTGCCAGCAGTTTACTGACAGGAGAGAATCAGCCCCAGCATTTT	CASSLLTGENQPQHF
.	TRBV10-3	TRBJ1-5	.	TGTGCCATCAGTGCAGTCGGCCGGAAAGGGCCCCAGCATTTT	CAISAVGRKGPQHF
.	TRBV7-9	TRBJ2-7	few	TGTGCCAGCAGCTTAGCTCGAGGAGACGAGCAGTACTTC	CASSLARGDEQYF
.	TRBV7-3	TRBJ2-3	few	TGTGCCAGCAGTAACCCGGGACCCGGCCACACAGATACGCAGTATTTT	CASSNPGPGHTDTQYF
.	TRBV12-3/TRBV12-4	TRBJ1-2	once	TGTGCCAGCAGTTTTTCAGGGTTTAGCTATGGCTACACCTTC	CASSFSGFSYGYTF
.	TRBV12-3/TRBV12-4	TRBJ1-5	many	TGTGCCAGCAGTTTAGATATCCCGGGGCCCAGTGGAAATCAGCCCCAGCATTTT	CASSLDIPGPSGNQPQHF
.	TRBV12-3/TRBV12-4	TRBJ2-5	.	TGTGCCAGCAGTCCTAGGGGGGGCTCGGAGACCCAGTACTTC	CASSPRGGSETQYF
.	TRBV19	TRBJ1-2	.	TGTGCCAGTAGTATAGATCAGGCAGGGGCTGATGGCTACACCTTC	CASSIDQAGADGYTF
TRBD1	TRBV10-3	TRBJ2-2	few	TGTGCCATCAGCAAGGACAGGGCAACGAACACCGGGGAGCTGTTTTTT	CAISKDRATNTGELFF
.	TRBV9	TRBJ2-3	few	TGTGCCAGCAGCACTTCCCCAGATACGCAGTATTTT	CASSTSPDTQYF
.	TRBV20-1	TRBJ2-7	.	TGCAGTGCTTGGCCGGGCCTAGAGGCGTACGAGCAGTACTTC	CSAWPGLEAYEQYF
TRBD1	TRBV5-5	TRBJ2-2	few	TGTGCCAGCAGCTGGGGACAGGGGCGGAACACCGGGGAGCTGTTTTTT	CASSWGQGRNTGELFF
.	TRBV14	TRBJ1-4	few	TGTGCCAGCAGCCTGGCCGCGACTAATGAAAAACTGTTTTTT	CASSLAATNEKLFF
.	TRBV4-2	TRBJ2-7	few	TGTGCCAGCAGCCAAAGTAGCGGAACTAAAAGCTCCTACGAGCAGTACTTC	CASSQSSGTKSSYEQYF
.	TRBV3-1	TRBJ1-5	.	TGTGCCAGCAGCCTCCGGAGGGATCAGCCCCAGCATTTT	CASSLRRDQPQHF
TRBD2	TRBV7-2	TRBJ2-1	once	TGTGCCAGCAGCTTATCTTCAAGCGGGGCTAATGAGCAGTTCTTC	CASSLSSSGANEQFF
.	TRBV19	TRBJ2-7	.	TGTGCCAGTAGTCTACCGGGACCCACCTCTACGAAGCAGTACTTC	CASSLPGPTSTKQYF
.	TRBV5-1	TRBJ2-1	few	TGCGCCAGCAGCTTGGGGTCCGGCAATGAGCAGTTCTTC	CASSLGSGNEQFF
.	TRBV29-1	TRBJ2-7	.	TGCAGCGTGGAAACAGGGTACTACGAGCAGTACTTC	CSVETGYYEQYF
TRBD1	TRBV6-6	TRBJ1-3	many	TGTGCCAGCAGTCCCGGACAGGGCGGAAACACCATATATTTT	CASSPGQGGNTIYF
.	TRBV7-9	TRBJ1-1	many	TGTGCCAGCAGCTTCACTAACACTGAAGCTTTCTTT	CASSFTNTEAFF
TRBD2	TRBV6-1	TRBJ2-1	few	TGTGCCAGCAACGCTGGGCGGGAGGGCCCTCCGGCCTACCTAGATGAGCAGTTCTTC	CASNAGREGPPAYLDEQFF